This TCR beta chain is from a study of blood T cells in healthy people across ages. The second PCR ran roughly 6 to 11 cycles with a sample-barcoded 5' primer and J-beta primers. The template-switch adaptor was a 5' adaptor with 12 random nucleotides. It tagged each cDNA molecule. TCRdb redid the calling of the 5' RACE reads with MiXCR, one entry per CDR3 protein. The sample consists of just over 800,000 distinct CDR3 sequences, around two thirds of them appearing once. The authors drew 8.5 to 10 milliliters of peripheral blood from each donor. Germline assignment: CDR1 DFQATT and CDR2 SNEGSKA (reference sequence). CDR3 length equals 13 residues. The V end was cut by 6 bases, the J end by 5 bases, with 16 bases between.

The rearrangement uses TRBV20-1 and TRBJ1-1; D uncertain. This clonotype was sampled from a man in his thirties or forties in good health. Sequencing was performed on blood. The CDR3 spells CSARGPYGTEAFF. CDR3 in DNA: TGCAGTGCCCGCGGGCCGTATGGGACTGAAGCTTTCTTT.